This T cell receptor beta chain was captured in a study of T cell repertoires in cytomegalovirus infection. Background on the study: Both a matching HLA type and CMV infection were indicated by public TCR beta signatures. General study results and limits: CMV-specific HLA-C-restricted TCR beta clonotypes dominated the ex vivo response. Summed frequency of public TCR beta families distinguished CMV carriers with the relevant HLA.

Via MiXCR, TCRdb re-called the reads, giving one row per CDR3 protein. The table records about 200,000 distinct CDR3 sequences, about a tenth of them present only once. This CDR3 is built from 15 residues. The germline V gene encodes CDR1 MDHEN and CDR2 SYDVKM. Trimming removed 7 bases from V and 6 bases from J; junction bases left unmatched: 10. This clonotype has at least ten counts. Its specificity is not known. The receptor's source is a human donor in good health (CMV status not recorded). Some clones in this sample may be carry-over from other donors' samples. The specimen was PBMCs. This sequence joins TRBV28 and TRBJ1-3; 9 nucleotides line up with TRBD1. Here the CDR3 reads CASNAPGQGTNTIYF. The DNA for the CDR3 is TGTGCCAGCAACGCCCCGGGACAGGGTACAAACACCATATATTTT.